These 32 T cell receptor beta chains came from one sample sequenced in a study of blood T cell repertoires in COVID-19. Repertoires were generated with immunoSEQ multiplex PCR, while TCRdb's copy carries only in-frame clones and drops some. The table lists 20,000 to 25,000 clones, roughly 90% of them singletons. The sample taken for sequencing was peripheral blood. The origin of the receptors is a human donor in a cohort sampled during active COVID-19.

The chain uses TRBV25-1 and TRBJ2-7; 8 bases are a match to TRBD1. This CDR3 has 13 amino acids. V was pared by 3 bases and J by 7 bases, with 5 bases of the junction left unmatched. The germline V gene has CDR1 MGHDK and CDR2 SYGVNS. For the CDR3, the DNA is TGTGCCAGCAGTGACCAGGGGGCGCTTGAGCAGTACTTC. This codes for CASSDQGALEQYF.

This chain uses TRBV19 with TRBJ2-3, with TRBD2 matching 7 bases. CDR3 length equals 14 residues. In germline, CDR1 is LNHDA, CDR2 SQIVND (reference sequence). Trimming at V came to 3 bases and at J to 3 bases, leaving 3 bases not matched to a gene. CDR3 sequence (DNA): TGTGCCAGTAGTATGCCTAGCGGTACAGATACGCAGTATTTT. Its protein product is CASSMPSGTDTQYF.

The CDR3 DNA sequence: TGCGCCAGCAGCTCCCTCGGGGGGAACGAGCAGTACTTC. Protein sequence: CASSSLGGNEQYF. The chain recombines TRBV5-1 with TRBJ2-7; 7 bases align to TRBD2. Trimming cost V 3 bases and J 5 bases; bases outside gene matches: 5. The CDR3 is 13 amino acids. The germline CDR1 and CDR2 sequences are SGHRS and YFSETQ.

This clone was seen a single time. This chain uses TRBV30 with TRBJ1-4; D possibly corresponds to TRBD1 (6 bases). Trimming pared 6 bases from V and 4 bases from J, leaving 15 bases between. The CDR3 is made up of 14 amino acids. Germline V gives CDR1 GTSNPN, CDR2 SVGIG (reference sequence). The CDR3 here is CACDWDTLNEKLFF. The CDR3 region has the DNA TGTGCCTGTGATTGGGACACCCTTAATGAAAAACTGTTTTTT.

The V gene is TRBV5-6, the J gene TRBJ2-7, with TRBD1 as a possible D gene (5 bases). V was shortened by 5 bases and J by 4 bases, with 16 bases between the two germline ends. Looked up from germline, CDR1 is SGHDT and CDR2 is YYEEEE. The CDR3 is made up of 14 amino acids. CDR3 sequence (DNA): TGTGCCAGCAGTTCCCAGGGTAAACTATACGAGCAGTACTTC. Its protein is CASSSQGKLYEQYF.

This chain connects TRBV28 to TRBJ2-2, with D possibly TRBD2 on 5 matching bases. Trimming cost V 5 bases and J 4 bases, with 8 bases left between them. Germline lookup yields CDR1 MDHEN and CDR2 SYDVKM. This CDR3 is built from 13 residues. CDR3 nucleotide sequence: TGTGCCAGCAGTCCGGGGTTCACCGGGGAGCTGTTTTTT. This gives the protein CASSPGFTGELFF.

This sequence joins TRBV14 and TRBJ2-4; possible D gene TRBD2, 6 bases. CDR1 and CDR2 from the germline V gene are SGHDN and FVKESK. CDR3 size: 15 residues. V lost 0 bases and J lost 9, with 15 bases in between. The CDR3 DNA reads as TGTGCCAGCAGCCAAGATGCCACGGTCGGGAGCATTCAGTACTTC. Translating gives CASSQDATVGSIQYF.

The chain employs TRBV10-3 and TRBJ2-7, with 7 bases identical to TRBD2. The CDR3 totals 14 residues. The germline gives CDR1 ENHRY, CDR2 SYGVKD. V lost 11 bases, J lost 2 bases, and 12 bases stayed unmatched. CDR3 nucleotide sequence: TGTGCCGCGAACCAAGGACTAGGCGCCTACGAGCAGTACTTC. Encoded protein: CAANQGLGAYEQYF.

The J gene is TRBJ2-3, the V gene TRBV5-4, with 8 bases fitting TRBD1. Germline V gene lookup returns CDR1 SGHNT and CDR2 YYREEE (reference sequence). The junction had 7 bases not matched to a gene; V was cut back by 4 bases and J by 3 bases. The CDR3 sequence is 15 residues long. Here the CDR3 DNA reads TGTGCCAGCAGCGACGCAGGGGGCAGGACAGATACGCAGTATTTT. It encodes CASSDAGGRTDTQYF.

The chain carries TRBV12-5 and TRBJ2-1; 9 nucleotides match TRBD1. V shed 0 bases and J 8 bases; nucleotides not matched to a gene: 11. In germline, CDR1 is LGHNT, CDR2 FRNRAP. This CDR3 has 17 residues. The CDR3 protein is CASGLVLGTGFGYEQFF. DNA of the CDR3: TGTGCTAGTGGTTTGGTACTGGGGACAGGGTTCGGGTATGAGCAGTTCTTC.

The chain is built from TRBV14 and TRBJ1-3; 7 nucleotides agree with TRBD1. The junction had 2 bases not matched to a gene; V was cut back by 1 base and J by 2 bases. Germline V CDR1 and CDR2: SGHDN, FVKESK. This CDR3 has 15 amino acids. Here the CDR3 reads CASSQGQGAGNTIYF. The CDR3 coding sequence is TGTGCCAGCAGCCAAGGACAGGGAGCTGGAAACACCATATATTTT.

V usage is TRBV2 and J usage is TRBJ2-3; D remains ambiguous. The CDR3 extends over 12 amino acids. The germline gives CDR1 SNHLY, CDR2 FYNNEI. The V gene lost 3 bases and the J gene lost 4 bases, with 5 bases spanning the gap. CDR3 amino acids: CASSDHPDTQYF. The CDR3 nucleotides are TGTGCCAGCAGTGACCATCCAGATACGCAGTATTTT. Full variable domain (rest looked up from reference TRBV2 and TRBJ2-3): EPEVTQTPSHQVTQMGQEVILRCVPISNHLYFYWYRQILGQKVEFLVSFYNNEISEKSEIFDDQFSVERPDGSNFTLKIRSTKLEDSAMYFCASSDHPDTQYFGPGTRLTVL.

The genes are TRBV6-5 and TRBJ2-1; D perhaps matches TRBD2 (5 bases). The germline V gene encodes CDR1 MNHEY and CDR2 SVGAGI. This CDR3 contains 15 residues. Trimming took 0 bases from V and 6 from J, leaving 12 bases between them. The DNA of the CDR3 is TGTGCCAGCAGTTACTCGGAGAGGGTCCCCAATGAGCAGTTCTTC. Its translation: CASSYSERVPNEQFF.

The chain is built from TRBV28 and TRBJ2-6; 7 bases line up with TRBD2. The length of the CDR3 is 15 residues. V trimming: 7 bases; J trimming: 4 bases; junction bases outside the gene matches: 7. CDR1 is MDHEN, CDR2 SYDVKM, per germline. CDR3 loop: CASNGREWGANVLTF. CDR3 DNA sequence: TGTGCCAGCAATGGGAGGGAGTGGGGGGCCAACGTCCTGACTTTC.

On this clone: Additional DNA sequences in this sample encode the identical CDR3. The chain uses TRBV28 and TRBJ1-5, with a possible D match to TRBD1 (6 bases). Germline loops: CDR1 MDHEN, CDR2 SYDVKM. This CDR3 has 14 residues. The V gene lost 3 bases and the J gene lost 3 bases, with 9 bases spanning the gap. In nucleotides, the CDR3 is TGTGCCAGCAGTTTGAGGGGGTCCAATCAGCCCCAGCATTTT. This encodes CASSLRGSNQPQHF.

The chain employs TRBV19 and TRBJ1-1, with D possibly matching TRBD1 (5 bases). This CDR3 has 11 residues. CDR1 and CDR2 from the germline V gene are LNHDA and SQIVND (reference sequence). Trimming pared 6 bases from V and 3 bases from J, leaving 5 bases between. CDR3 DNA: TGTGCCAGTAGCAGGGACACTGAAGCTTTCTTT. Translating gives CASSRDTEAFF. The full variable domain, in which reference TRBV19 and TRBJ1-1 provide the parts outside the CDR3, is DGGITQSPKYLFRKEGQNVTLSCEQNLNHDAMYWYRQDPGQGLRLIYYSQIVNDFQKGDIAEGYSVSREKKESFPLTVTSAQKNPTAFYLCASSRDTEAFFGQGTRLTVV.

V is TRBV2 and J is TRBJ2-3; 7 nucleotides match TRBD1. This CDR3 spans 14 amino acids. The V and J ends lost 2 bases and 1 base, in that order; junction bases with no gene match: 0. CDR1 and CDR2 from the germline V gene are SNHLY and FYNNEI. DNA of the CDR3: TGTGCCAGCAGTGAAAGGGGGCGCACAGATACGCAGTATTTT. Protein sequence: CASSERGRTDTQYF.

The chain has TRBV5-1 and TRBJ1-2, with 9 bases lining up with TRBD1. CDR1 is SGHRS and CDR2 is YFSETQ in the germline V gene. J lost 7 bases, V lost 4 bases, and 11 bases had no gene match. The CDR3 is 15 amino acids. CDR3 in amino acids: CASSPEGGTGIGYTF. Written as DNA, the CDR3 is TGCGCCAGCAGCCCTGAAGGGGGGACAGGGATTGGCTACACCTTC.

The rearrangement uses TRBV2 and TRBJ2-7; D ambiguous. CDR3 length: 14 amino acids. V gave up 0 bases and J gave up 3 bases, with 9 bases separating them. The germline V gene has CDR1 SNHLY and CDR2 FYNNEI. CDR3 bases: TGTGCCAGCAGTGAAGCTCAGTATGTCTACGAGCAGTACTTC. This encodes CASSEAQYVYEQYF.

Only one count was recorded for this clone. The chain is built from TRBV6-6 and TRBJ2-2; 10 nucleotides match TRBD2. Trimming cost V 6 bases and J 7 bases; bases outside gene matches: 11. The germline CDR1 and CDR2 sequences are MNHNY and SVGAGI (reference sequence). The CDR3 contains 16 residues. The CDR3 here is CASSLGLAGAIGELFF. DNA of the CDR3: TGTGCCAGCAGCCTGGGGCTAGCGGGAGCAATCGGGGAGCTGTTTTTT.

This sequence joins TRBV16 and TRBJ2-1; D not certain. This CDR3 has 16 amino acids. V lost 5 bases and J lost 0, with 14 bases in between. The V gene's germline CDR1 is KGHSY and CDR2 FQNENV. The CDR3 spells CASSLDWNSSYNEQFF. The CDR3 nucleotides are TGTGCCAGCAGCTTAGACTGGAATTCCTCCTACAATGAGCAGTTCTTC.

This clone has just a few counts. This rearrangement joins TRBV7-9 to TRBJ1-1, with D possibly TRBD1 on 6 matching bases. Trimming cost V 0 bases and J 5 bases, with 13 bases left between them. CDR1 is SEHNR and CDR2 is FQNEAQ in the germline V gene (reference sequence). There are 15 residues in the CDR3. The CDR3, as DNA: TGTGCCAGCAGCTTAGCAGGAGGGGGAGGGACTGAAGCTTTCTTT. Residues: CASSLAGGGGTEAFF.

The chain couples TRBV5-6 to TRBJ2-7; possible D gene TRBD1, 6 bases. Germline V lookup: CDR1 SGHDT, CDR2 YYEEEE. The CDR3 has 15 amino acids. Trimming took 1 base from V and 0 from J, leaving 11 bases between them. For the CDR3, the DNA is TGTGCCAGCAGCTTGTCGGGGACATACTCCTACGAGCAGTACTTC. The encoded protein is CASSLSGTYSYEQYF.

The chain recombines TRBV29-1 with TRBJ2-7; tentative D call: TRBD1 (5 bases). Trimming removed 3 bases at V and 7 bases at J, with 16 bases between. The CDR3 sequence is 13 residues long. Per germline, CDR1 SQVTM and CDR2 ANQGSEA. CDR3 coding DNA: TGCAGCGTTGACCTAAAAGACAGCGAAGAGCAGTACTTC. It codes for CSVDLKDSEEQYF.

The CDR3 nucleotides read TGTGCCTGGAGTGGACACCTCCCTGGCTACACCTTC. This encodes CAWSGHLPGYTF. The chain combines TRBV30 with TRBJ1-2; D remains unclear. Trimming stripped 1 base from V and 7 bases from J, with 10 bases between. Germline CDR1 GTSNPN, CDR2 SVGIG (reference sequence). CDR3 length: 12 amino acids.

The chain couples TRBV12-3 or TRBV12-4 to TRBJ1-5, with D unclear. V gave up 3 bases and J gave up 5 bases, with 5 bases separating them. The CDR3 has 12 amino acids. The CDR3 DNA is TGTGCCAGCAGTTTCGGTGATCAGCCCCAGCATTTT. Translating it yields CASSFGDQPQHF.

This clone was seen once. The rearrangement joins TRBV10-3 to TRBJ1-3, with unresolved D. The CDR3 loop spans 11 amino acids. The V gene's germline CDR1 is ENHRY and CDR2 SYGVKD. Trimming cost V 7 bases and J 4 bases, with 5 bases left between them. The CDR3 DNA reads TGTGCCATCACGGTCGGAAACACCATATATTTT. This translates into CAITVGNTIYF.

The gene calls are TRBV11-3 and TRBJ1-1; 8 bases map to TRBD1. Germline values: CDR1 SGHNT, CDR2 YENEEA. The CDR3 covers 14 residues. V gave up 5 bases and J gave up 7 bases; unmatched junction bases: 9. The CDR3 nucleotides read TGTGCCAGCAGCGTCGTCCCGGGACAGGTTGAAGCTTTCTTT. Protein product: CASSVVPGQVEAFF. The whole variable domain, remainder taken from reference TRBV11-3 and TRBJ1-1, is EAGVVQSPRYKIIEKKQPVAFWCNPISGHNTLYWYLQNLGQGPELLIRYENEEAVDDSQLPKDRFSAERLKGVDSTLKIQPAELGDSAVYLCASSVVPGQVEAFFGQGTRLTVV.

The V call is TRBV18, the J call TRBJ1-1; 7 bases line up with TRBD1. CDR1 and CDR2 from the germline V gene are KGHSH and LQKENI. This CDR3 is 14 amino acids long. The J segment lost 0 bases and the V segment lost 4 bases, leaving 2 bases of the junction unmatched. CDR3 nucleotide sequence: TGTGCCAGCTCACAACAGGGGATGAACACTGAAGCTTTCTTT. Its protein is CASSQQGMNTEAFF.

The gene calls are TRBV19 and TRBJ1-1; D remains unclear. V was shortened by 7 bases and J by 3 bases, with 15 bases between the two germline ends. This CDR3 has 14 amino acids. The germline CDR1 and CDR2 sequences are LNHDA and SQIVND (reference sequence). CDR3: CASKGVSGDTEAFF. The CDR3 nucleotides are TGTGCCAGTAAAGGCGTCTCCGGGGACACTGAAGCTTTCTTT. The full variable domain, rest sourced from reference TRBV19 and TRBJ1-1, is DGGITQSPKYLFRKEGQNVTLSCEQNLNHDAMYWYRQDPGQGLRLIYYSQIVNDFQKGDIAEGYSVSREKKESFPLTVTSAQKNPTAFYLCASKGVSGDTEAFFGQGTRLTVV.

The chain uses TRBV28 and TRBJ2-3, with D possibly being TRBD2 (6 bases). CDR1 and CDR2 (germline): MDHEN, SYDVKM. The CDR3 covers 15 residues. Trimming removed 7 bases from V and 2 bases from J, with 16 bases in between. This chain's CDR3 is CASIESGRPTDTQYF. CDR3 nucleotides: TGTGCCAGCATAGAGAGTGGGAGGCCCACAGATACGCAGTATTTT.

V gene TRBV10-3 combines with J gene TRBJ2-7; D ambiguous. The CDR3 length is 14 residues. V dropped 1 base and J dropped 0 bases, with 7 bases sitting between them. Germline-derived CDR1 and CDR2 are ENHRY and SYGVKD. The CDR3 loop is CAISEFRSSYEQYF. DNA for the CDR3: TGTGCCATCAGTGAGTTTCGGAGCTCCTACGAGCAGTACTTC.